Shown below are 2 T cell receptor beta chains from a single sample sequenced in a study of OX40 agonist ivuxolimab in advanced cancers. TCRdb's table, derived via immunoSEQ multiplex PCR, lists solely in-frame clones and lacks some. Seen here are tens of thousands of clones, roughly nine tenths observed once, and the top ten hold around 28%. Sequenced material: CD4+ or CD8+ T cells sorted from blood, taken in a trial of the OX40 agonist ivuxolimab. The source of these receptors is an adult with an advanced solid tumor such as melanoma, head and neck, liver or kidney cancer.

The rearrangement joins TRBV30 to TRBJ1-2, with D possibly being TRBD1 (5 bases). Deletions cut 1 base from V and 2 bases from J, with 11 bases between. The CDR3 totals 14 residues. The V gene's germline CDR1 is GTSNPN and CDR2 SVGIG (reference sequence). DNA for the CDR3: TGTGCCTGGAGTGCTATCAGGGAGAACTATGGCTACACCTTC. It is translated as CAWSAIRENYGYTF.

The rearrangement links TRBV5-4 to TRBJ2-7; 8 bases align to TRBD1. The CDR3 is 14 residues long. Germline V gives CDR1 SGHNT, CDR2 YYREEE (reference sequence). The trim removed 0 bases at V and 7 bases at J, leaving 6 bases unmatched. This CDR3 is CASSLDQDRAEQYF. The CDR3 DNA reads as TGTGCCAGCAGCTTGGACCAGGACAGGGCAGAGCAGTACTTC. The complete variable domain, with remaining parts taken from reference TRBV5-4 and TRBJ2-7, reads ETGVTQSPTHLIKTRGQQVTLRCSSQSGHNTVSWYQQALGQGPQFIFQYYREEENGRGNFPPRFSGLQFPNYSSELNVNALELDDSALYLCASSLDQDRAEQYFGPGTRLTVT.